A selection of T cell receptor beta chains follows, all from one sample in a study of cytomegalovirus exposure and HLA in healthy donors. Produced via immunoSEQ multiplex PCR; TCRdb's table is partial and in-frame only. The sample shows around 100,000 clones, about 88% of them seen only once. The sequencing sample was made of PBMCs. These receptors were collected from a man between 18 and 35 years old in good health and CMV-seronegative. The CDR3 runs from the conserved cysteine through the conserved F or W. D genes are given only for firm matches. The size entry is marked missing in some rows and otherwise reads once, few, many or a size class.

clone_size d_call j_call v_call cdr3_nt cdr3_aa
- - TRBJ1-2 TRBV5-1 TGCGCCAGCAGCTTGGCCCCGGGAAACTATGGCTACACCTTC CASSLAPGNYGYTF
once TRBD1 TRBJ2-2 TRBV9 TGTGCCAGCAGCACACGGACAGGGCGGGAGCTGTTTTTT CASSTRTGRELFF
- - TRBJ1-4 TRBV29-1 TGCAGCGTTGAGGGTGCAGGGGTTGGGGAAAAACTGTTTTTT CSVEGAGVGEKLFF
- - TRBJ2-7 TRBV29-1 TGCAGCGCCACCCACCGAGAGCCCTACTACGAGCAGTACTTC CSATHREPYYEQYF
- - TRBJ2-7 TRBV7-2 TGTGCCAGCAGCTTGACGGCAGGAACCCGCGAGCAGTACTTC CASSLTAGTREQYF
- - TRBJ1-2 TRBV29-1 TGCAGCGTTGACCCAGACAGGTCATTCTTC CSVDPDRSFF
- TRBD1 TRBJ2-7 TRBV27 TGTGCCAGCAGTTTATCGACCTGGACAGGGATTTACGAGCAGTACTTC CASSLSTWTGIYEQYF
once - TRBJ1-2 TRBV6-1 TGTGCCAGCAGTGAATCTTGGAGCGGCTACACCTTC CASSESWSGYTF
- - TRBJ2-7 TRBV6-5 TGTGCCAGCAGTTCCTCGGGAGAGTCCTACGAGCAGTACTTC CASSSSGESYEQYF
- - TRBJ2-6 TRBV5-1 TGCGCCAGCAGCAAAACAGGGCCTGGGGCCAACGTCCTGACTTTC CASSKTGPGANVLTF
once - TRBJ1-5 TRBV5-8 TGTGCCAGCAGCTCTGGGCGAACAACAAGCAATCAGCCCCAGCATTTT CASSSGRTTSNQPQHF
- - TRBJ1-3 TRBV29-1 TGCAGCGTTCAGAGGCAGGGTTTTACTGGAAACACCATATATTTT CSVQRQGFTGNTIYF
- - TRBJ1-1 TRBV5-1 TGCGCCAGCAGTTCGGACACTGAAGCTTTCTTT CASSSDTEAFF
- - TRBJ1-2 TRBV6-6 TGTGCCAGCAGTTACGATGGGAGGGGCTACACCTTC CASSYDGRGYTF
- - TRBJ2-6 TRBV19 TGTGCCAGTAACCCTGGACAGACTGGGGCCAACGTCCTGACTTTC CASNPGQTGANVLTF
- - TRBJ1-3 TRBV6-6 TGTGCCAGCAGTCGACAGAGACCGAACTCTGGAAACACCATATATTTT CASSRQRPNSGNTIYF
- - TRBJ1-5 TRBV4-1 TGCGCCAGCAGCCAAGCCCACAAAATAAGTAGCAATCAGCCCCAGCATTTT CASSQAHKISSNQPQHF
few TRBD2 TRBJ2-1 TRBV9 TGTGCCAGCAGCGTAAGGTCCAGCGGGAGTTCTGATGAGCAGTTCTTC CASSVRSSGSSDEQFF
- TRBD2 TRBJ2-7 TRBV7-3 TGTGCCAGCAGCCCCGGGGGGGTGCACGAGCAGTACTTC CASSPGGVHEQYF
- - TRBJ2-7 TRBV27 TGTGCCAGCAGTTTGAGAGCGGGCCACTCCTACGAGCAGTACTTC CASSLRAGHSYEQYF
- - TRBJ2-1 TRBV5-1 TGCGCCAGCAGCTCACAGGGTGGCGAGCAGTTCTTC CASSSQGGEQFF
few TRBD1 TRBJ1-4 TRBV4-1 TGCGCCAGCAGCCAGATAGGGACAGGGGGTGAAAAACTGTTTTTT CASSQIGTGGEKLFF
- - TRBJ1-5 TRBV15 TGTGCCACCAGCAGAGATACGGGGAATCAGCCCCAGCATTTT CATSRDTGNQPQHF
- - TRBJ1-5 TRBV6-6 TGTGCCAGCAGTCCCCAGGGGAATCAGCCCCAGCATTTT CASSPQGNQPQHF
- - TRBJ2-3 TRBV9 TGTGCCAGCAGCGTAGTTGGCAGGACAACAGATACGCAGTATTTT CASSVVGRTTDTQYF
- TRBD2 TRBJ2-7 TRBV19 TGTGCCAGTAGGGCTCTTGGCGGGACTAGCTCCTACGAGCAGTACTTC CASRALGGTSSYEQYF
- - TRBJ1-1 TRBV29-1 TGCAGCGTTGATGGCCAGTCGAGGGCTGAAGCTTTCTTT CSVDGQSRAEAFF
- TRBD1 TRBJ2-3 TRBV11-2 TGTGCCAGCAGCTTAGGTTCCAGGGGGGATACGCAGTATTTT CASSLGSRGDTQYF
- TRBD2 TRBJ2-7 TRBV5-6 TGTGCCAGCAGCTTCGGCGGGAGCTACGAGCAGTACTTC CASSFGGSYEQYF
- - TRBJ2-2 TRBV29-1 TGCAGCGTTGACCGGGACACCAACACCGGGGAGCTGTTTTTT CSVDRDTNTGELFF
- - TRBJ1-2 TRBV29-1 TGCAGCGTTGAACCGACAGCTGGCGGCTACACCTTC CSVEPTAGGYTF
- TRBD2 TRBJ2-6 TRBV19 TGTGCCAGTAGTAACCCGGGACTAGCGGATGCTACCTCTGGGGCCAACGTCCTGACTTTC CASSNPGLADATSGANVLTF
- - TRBJ2-2 TRBV7-8 TGTGCCAGCAGCTTAGTCCGGGGTGCGAACACCGGGGAGCTGTTTTTT CASSLVRGANTGELFF
few TRBD1 TRBJ1-5 TRBV6-1 TGTGCCAGCAGTGAAGGGACAGGGGGTAATCAGCCCCAGCATTTT CASSEGTGGNQPQHF
- - TRBJ2-5 TRBV14 TGTGCCAGCAGCCAAGGCCTCGAGACTGTCAAAGAGACCCAGTACTTC CASSQGLETVKETQYF
- TRBD1 TRBJ2-7 TRBV10-1 TGCGCCAGCAGTGCAGGGACAGGCTCTCGAGAGCAGTACTTC CASSAGTGSREQYF
few - TRBJ2-1 TRBV4-2 TGTGCCAGCAGCCAAGATCCCCTAGCGCAAAATGAGCAGTTCTTC CASSQDPLAQNEQFF
- TRBD2 TRBJ2-1 TRBV7-8 TGTGCCAGCAGCTTAGAGAGACTAGCGGGGTACAATGAGCAGTTCTTC CASSLERLAGYNEQFF
few TRBD2 TRBJ2-7 TRBV28 TGTGCCAGCAGTTTAACGGCTAGCGGGAGGGCTTATGACTACGAGCAGTACTTC CASSLTASGRAYDYEQYF
- - TRBJ2-1 TRBV4-1 TGCGCCAGCAGGGGAGTAAGCGGACCCTACAATGAGCAGTTCTTC CASRGVSGPYNEQFF
- - TRBJ1-1 TRBV7-9 TGTGCCAGCAGCTTAGTCGGGACACCCAACACTGAAGCTTTCTTT CASSLVGTPNTEAFF
- - TRBJ1-2 TRBV30 TGTGCCTGGGGGAGGATCTCTTTATCGTATGGCTACACCTTC CAWGRISLSYGYTF
once - TRBJ2-5 TRBV14 TGTGCCAGCAGCCAGCTAATGGAGACAGCAGGGGACTTC CASSQLMETAGDF
- TRBD2 TRBJ2-7 TRBV5-4 TGTGCCAGCAGCTTGACTAGCGGGAGGAGGAACGAGCAGTACTTC CASSLTSGRRNEQYF
- TRBD2 TRBJ2-1 TRBV4-2 TGTGCCAGCAGCCTCACTGGGACTAGCGGGAGAAAGCAGTTCTTC CASSLTGTSGRKQFF
once - TRBJ1-4 TRBV28 TGTGCCAGCAGTTTAGCCCCACTTCAACTGTTTTTT CASSLAPLQLFF
- TRBD1 TRBJ1-6 TRBV6-1 TGTGCCAGCCAGACACAGGGGTCCGGTAATTCACCCCTCCACTTT CASQTQGSGNSPLHF
- TRBD2 TRBJ2-7 TRBV6-5 TGTGCCAGCCGGGGCCTCGGGAGGGCCAACGAGCAGTACTTC CASRGLGRANEQYF
- TRBD2 TRBJ2-3 TRBV5-1 TGCGCCAGCGCGGGGGGCATAAGTACAGATACGCAGTATTTT CASAGGISTDTQYF
few TRBD2 TRBJ2-5 TRBV5-1 TGCGCCAGCAGCTTGGGTAGCGGGACCGAGACCCAGTACTTC CASSLGSGTETQYF
few TRBD1 TRBJ1-1 TRBV2 TGTGCCAGCAGAAGACAGGGTATGAGGGGCACTGAAGCTTTCTTT CASRRQGMRGTEAFF
- - TRBJ2-2 TRBV2 TGTGCCAGCAGAGTCGGACTAATACCCGGGGAGCTGTTTTTT CASRVGLIPGELFF
- - TRBJ2-3 TRBV4-3 TGCGCCAGCAGCCCGGGAGCGGTAGATACGCAGTATTTT CASSPGAVDTQYF
- TRBD2 TRBJ2-7 TRBV2 TGTGCCAGCAGTGACTTTAGCGGGAGGGGCGAGCAGTACTTC CASSDFSGRGEQYF
- - TRBJ2-1 TRBV7-9 TGTGCCAGCTCGGGCCCCGGGACAATCAATGAGCAGTTCTTC CASSGPGTINEQFF
- TRBD1 TRBJ1-6 TRBV7-2 TGTGCCAGCAGCCCTGACAGGGGTCCTTCACCCCTCCACTTT CASSPDRGPSPLHF
- TRBD1 TRBJ1-1 TRBV19 TGTGCCAGTAGGGGACAGGGGGTTTGGAACACTGAAGCTTTCTTT CASRGQGVWNTEAFF
- - TRBJ1-1 TRBV11-2 TGTGCCAGCAGCTCGGATCGATTCGGGACTGAAGCTTTCTTT CASSSDRFGTEAFF
- TRBD2 TRBJ2-1 TRBV5-1 TGCGCCAGCAGCGCTAGCGGAAGCTCCTACAATGAGCAGTTCTTC CASSASGSSYNEQFF
- - TRBJ2-1 TRBV7-2 TGTGCCAGCAGCTTCACGGGAGATGAGCAGTTCTTC CASSFTGDEQFF